This T cell receptor (beta chain) was recorded in a study of CD8 T cells in Susac syndrome. RNA was extracted with the RNeasy kit, and a quantity of about 0.45 to 1 ug was reverse transcribed using random hexamers. Each CDR3 protein gets one entry after TCRdb re-called the immunoSEQ multiplex PCR reads with MiXCR. The sample lists more than 70,000 distinct CDR3 sequences; more than 85% were seen once. The CDR3 has 13 amino acids. CDR1 and CDR2 from the germline V gene are GTSNPN and SVGIG (reference sequence). Trimming took 4 bases from V and 2 from J, leaving 11 bases between them. The chain joins TRBV30 to TRBJ1-1; D gene unclear. The clonotype was recovered from a human donor with multiple sclerosis. The specimen sequenced was CD8+ T cells from PBMCs. The CDR3 DNA follows: TGTGCCTGGAATTTGGATTATAACACTGAAGCTTTCTTT. Translated, it gives CAWNLDYNTEAFF.